The 7 T cell receptor beta chains reported below all come from one sample, sequenced in a study of shared clonotypes between healthy human individuals. Some clones are missing from TCRdb's copy, which holds only in-frame ones; the method was immunoSEQ multiplex PCR. This table holds some 500,000 clones, 90% to 96% found once. The source material was naive CD4+ T cells sorted from blood. The subset denotes: CD45RA+ positively selected. The receptors here all came from a young woman in good health.

The chain carries TRBV10-3 and TRBJ1-3; D unresolved. Germline V lookup: CDR1 ENHRY, CDR2 SYGVKD. The CDR3 extends over 15 amino acids. V dropped 4 bases and J dropped 0 bases, with 10 bases sitting between them. The CDR3 DNA is TGTGCCATCAGTGTATCTAACTACTCTGGAAACACCATATATTTT. Residues: CAISVSNYSGNTIYF.

The genes are TRBV7-2 and TRBJ2-7; maybe TRBD2 (5 bases). V was pared by 2 bases and J by 9 bases, with 23 bases between. The CDR3 covers 16 residues. The germline V gene encodes CDR1 SGHTA and CDR2 FQGNSA. CDR3 nucleotides: TGTGCCAGCAGCTTATTGGGAGTCATCCAACCACTTGGGCAGTACTTC. Protein: CASSLLGVIQPLGQYF.

The V call is TRBV7-2, the J call TRBJ2-1; TRBD2 matches at 9 bases. Unmatched junction bases numbered 5, after V lost 3 bases and J lost 5 bases. There are 15 residues in the CDR3. CDR1 and CDR2 from the germline V gene are SGHTA and FQGNSA. The CDR3 DNA reads TGTGCCAGCAGCTTGAGGTCTAGCGGGAACAATGAGCAGTTCTTC. Translated, it gives CASSLRSSGNNEQFF.

This chain links TRBV1 with TRBJ1-5; TRBD1, the table's D call, was not compared with the DNA. TRBV1 is annotated as a pseudogene. The CDR3 is 13 residues long. This chain's CDR3 is CTSSQTEYQPQHF. In DNA, the CDR3 is TGCACCAGCAGCCAGACAGAATATCAGCCCCAGCATTTT.

The genes are TRBV6-6 and TRBJ2-1, with D uncertain. V lost 2 bases, J lost 0 bases, and 11 bases lay in between. There are 16 residues in the CDR3. Germline-derived CDR1 and CDR2 are MNHNY and SVGAGI (reference sequence). CDR3 protein: CASSYGVVSSYNEQFF. The CDR3 DNA reads TGTGCCAGCAGTTACGGGGTGGTTAGCTCCTACAATGAGCAGTTCTTC.

Worth noting for this clone: The same CDR3 arises from other DNA sequences in this sample as well. This chain links TRBV28 with TRBJ2-5; D unresolved. The J call may be faulty, since TRBJ2-7 better matches the DNA end. The CDR3 covers 11 residues. Germline CDR1 MDHEN, CDR2 SYDVKM. The CDR3 loop reads CASSLNYEQYF. CDR3 DNA: TGTGCCAGCAGTCTTAACTACGAGCAGTACTTC.

The J gene is TRBJ2-7, the V gene TRBV19; TRBD1 matches 10 bases. Germline assignment: CDR1 LNHDA and CDR2 SQIVND (reference sequence). J gave up 2 bases and V 1 base, and 2 bases lay outside the gene matches. The length of the CDR3 is 15 residues. The CDR3 spells CASSIGTGGPYEQYF. The CDR3 bases are TGTGCCAGTAGTATAGGGACAGGGGGTCCCTACGAGCAGTACTTC. Based on the CDR3 plus reference TRBV19 and TRBJ2-7, the full variable domain is DGGITQSPKYLFRKEGQNVTLSCEQNLNHDAMYWYRQDPGQGLRLIYYSQIVNDFQKGDIAEGYSVSREKKESFPLTVTSAQKNPTAFYLCASSIGTGGPYEQYFGPGTRLTVT.